The following is a TCR beta chain sequence with its context. No antigen is known for it. The sample originates from a study of cytomegalovirus exposure and HLA in healthy donors. Overall study context: Most donors, 81% of 350 to 450 genotyped, fell in the Caucasian-associated ancestry cluster. Study results and limitations: In an earlier analysis, in 620 or so donors, most V segments appeared productive either ~87% or ~30% of the time. The investigators catalogued 150 to 200 TCR beta chains as cytomegalovirus-associated.

Use of 60 Vbeta and 13 Jbeta primers characterized the PCR. Data came from immunoSEQ multiplex PCR; TCRdb stores just in-frame clones and leaves some out. The sample lists some 100,000 clones; over 75% were seen once. The CDR3 extends over 15 amino acids. The ends were cut back, 4 bases at V and 3 bases at J, with 12 bases in the middle. Germline CDR1 is MGHRA and CDR2 is YSYEKL. This receptor was obtained from a man in his forties in good health and CMV-seropositive. Sequencing was done on a sample of PBMCs. The V call is TRBV4-1, the J call TRBJ1-4; D is unresolved. CDR3 sequence (DNA): TGCGCCAGCAGCCTCCGCCCGGGGTCTAATGAAAAACTGTTTTTT. Its protein product is CASSLRPGSNEKLFF.